This T cell receptor beta chain is drawn from a study of blood T cells in healthy people across ages. The authors ran a second PCR of about 6 to 11 cycles using a sample-barcoded 5' primer and a J-beta primer mix. There were at least 3 million CDR3-containing paired-end reads obtained from each sample. Via MiXCR, TCRdb re-called the 5' RACE reads, giving one row per CDR3 protein. The repertoire holds 700,000 to 800,000 distinct CDR3 sequences, roughly 45% seen once, with less than 25% in the top ten. Details on this clonotype: With a much larger clone just one base away, this may be a read error.

Germline CDR1 and CDR2: LNHNV and YYDKDF (reference sequence). The CDR3 extends over 14 amino acids. J is TRBJ2-4 and V is TRBV15, with 10 bases aligning to TRBD2. Matching the DNA end better, TRBJ2-7 makes the J call doubtful. This TCR came from a woman aged 60 to 75 in good health. The specimen sequenced was blood. This chain's CDR3 is CGTSPSGSPYEQYF. The CDR3 nucleotides are TGTGGCACCAGCCCTAGCGGGAGTCCCTACGAGCAGTACTTC.